This TCR beta chain was identified in a study of cytomegalovirus exposure and HLA in healthy donors. General study results and limits: One variant, a missense change in DCLRE1C, was linked in a later analysis to TCR beta V- and J-gene trimming.

Remarks on this clone: The antigen is undetermined.

The study ran its PCR with 60 Vbeta and 13 Jbeta primers. As originally analysed: A later analysis tallied 80 million to 100 million unique TCR beta chains, approximately 10 million of them shared. TCRdb's copy holds only in-frame clones and misses some; the assay was immunoSEQ multiplex PCR. Clone size and the V and J calls come from that table; the DNA yielded D and trimming. The table records 85,000 to 130,000 clones, around 82% of them present only once. This CDR3 comprises 14 residues. Germline CDR1 and CDR2: MNHEY and SVGAGI. The ends were cut back, 5 bases at V and 5 bases at J, with 12 bases in the middle.

The specimen sequenced was PBMCs. The TCR sequence derives from a woman between 40 and 50 years old in good health and CMV-seronegative. The chain carries TRBV6-5 and TRBJ1-4; D might be TRBD1 (5 bases). CDR3 residues: CASSPDRSNEKLFF. As DNA, the CDR3 is TGTGCCAGCAGTCCAGACAGATCAAATGAAAAACTGTTTTTT.